This entry lists 26 T cell receptor beta chains sequenced from one sample in a study of patients and donors after allogeneic stem cell transplantation. In TCRdb, the RT-PCR reads were re-called with MiXCR into one record per CDR3 protein. The repertoire holds 150,000 to 200,000 distinct CDR3 sequences, with 30% as singletons. The sequenced sample consisted of blood, either unsorted or a sorted T cell fraction (not recorded which). The receptors were sampled from a human donor who was either an allogeneic HSCT recipient or a stem cell or donor lymphocyte infusion donor (not recorded which). It is not recorded whose cells these are; they may come from a transplant donor.

This clonotype has just a few counts. The rearrangement links TRBV9 to TRBJ1-5; D remains ambiguous. Germline V gene data show CDR1 as SGDLS and CDR2 as YYNGEE. The CDR3 extends over 16 amino acids. The V and J ends lost 4 bases and 0 bases respectively, with 14 bases between them. CDR3 in DNA: TGTGCCAGCAGCCCCCGTGGAGATAATAGCAATCAGCCCCAGCATTTT. Amino acid sequence: CASSPRGDNSNQPQHF.

The chain links TRBV9 to TRBJ2-7; D not certain. The CDR3 loop spans 14 amino acids. The V end lost 0 bases, the J end lost 3 bases, and 10 bases lay between the germline ends. In germline, CDR1 is SGDLS, CDR2 YYNGEE. The CDR3 here is CASSVEASHYEQYF. The CDR3 DNA reads TGTGCCAGCAGCGTAGAAGCTAGTCACTACGAGCAGTACTTC.

Only a few counts were recorded for this clonotype. The V and J genes are TRBV4-3 and TRBJ2-3; 11 bases are shared with TRBD1. The CDR3 loop spans 18 amino acids. The germline V gene encodes CDR1 LGHNA and CDR2 YSLEER. Trimming cost V 0 bases and J 2 bases; bases outside gene matches: 7. The CDR3 protein is CASSQEGGQGASTDTQYF. In DNA, the CDR3 is TGCGCCAGCAGCCAAGAAGGCGGACAGGGGGCATCCACAGATACGCAGTATTTT.

V usage is TRBV27 and J usage is TRBJ2-1; D is possibly TRBD2 (5 bases). The CDR3 runs 14 residues. Germline V CDR1 and CDR2: MNHEY, SMNVEV (reference sequence). The V end lost 5 bases, the J end lost 1 base, and 9 bases lay between the germline ends. The CDR3 spells CASSQPGSYNEQFF. The CDR3 nucleotides read TGTGCCAGCAGTCAGCCGGGGTCCTACAATGAGCAGTTCTTC.

The V call is TRBV15, the J call TRBJ1-3; D might be TRBD1 (5 bases). The V gene lost 0 bases and the J gene lost 0 bases, with 9 bases spanning the gap. The CDR3 runs 16 residues. The germline V gene has CDR1 LNHNV and CDR2 YYDKDF (reference sequence). CDR3 bases: TGTGCCACCAGCAGAGAGCGAGACAGCTCTGGAAACACCATATATTTT. Protein sequence: CATSRERDSSGNTIYF. The variable domain in full, completed from reference TRBV15 and TRBJ1-3, reads DAMVIQNPRYQVTQFGKPVTLSCSQTLNHNVMYWYQQKSSQAPKLLFHYYDKDFNNEADTPDNFQSRRPNTSFCFLDIRSPGLGDTAMYLCATSRERDSSGNTIYFGEGSWLTVV.

The rearrangement links TRBV4-3 to TRBJ2-1, with D possibly matching TRBD1 (6 bases). Per the germline V gene, CDR1 is LGHNA and CDR2 is YSLEER. With 5 bases removed from V and 8 bases from J, the gap between germline ends came to 16 bases. The CDR3 consists of 14 residues. Here the CDR3 reads CASSTTGHNDEQFF. For the CDR3, the DNA is TGCGCCAGCAGCACTACAGGGCATAACGATGAGCAGTTCTTC.

This clonotype was picked up a small number of times. The J gene is TRBJ1-1, the V gene TRBV9; 8 bases are shared with TRBD1. V lost 4 bases, J lost 1 base, and 9 bases stayed unmatched. This CDR3 has 16 residues. Germline CDR1 is SGDLS and CDR2 is YYNGEE. The DNA for the CDR3 is TGTGCCAGCAGCCTACGTCCCGGGACAGGGAACACTGAAGCTTTCTTT. The encoded protein is CASSLRPGTGNTEAFF. Supplemented by reference TRBV9 and TRBJ1-1, the full variable domain reads DSGVTQTPKHLITATGQRVTLRCSPRSGDLSVYWYQQSLDQGLQFLIQYYNGEERAKGNILERFSAQQFPDLHSELNLSSLELGDSALYFCASSLRPGTGNTEAFFGQGTRLTVV.

V gene TRBV10-3 combines with J gene TRBJ2-7; D may correspond to TRBD1 or TRBD2 (5 bases each). The CDR3 totals 15 residues. Germline V lookup: CDR1 ENHRY, CDR2 SYGVKD. V lost 6 bases, J lost 2 bases, and 17 bases lay in between. CDR3 sequence (DNA): TGTGCCATCAGCCCCGGACTTGGGGCACCCTACGAGCAGTACTTC. It codes for CAISPGLGAPYEQYF.

This clonotype came up a few times. The chain recombines TRBV6-5 with TRBJ2-1; D may be TRBD1 (5 bases). V shed 0 bases and J shed 9 bases, with 12 bases lying between them. Per the germline V gene, CDR1 is MNHEY and CDR2 is SVGAGI. This CDR3 comprises 14 residues. CDR3 nucleotide sequence: TGTGCCAGCAGTTACTCGAACAGGTTCGGTGAGCAGTTCTTC. As protein: CASSYSNRFGEQFF.

This clonotype came up a few times. CDR3: CSARAGAVTSGNTIYF. CDR3 coding DNA: TGCAGTGCTAGGGCTGGGGCCGTAACCTCTGGAAACACCATATATTTT. The chain couples TRBV20-1 to TRBJ1-3, with a tentative D call TRBD1 (5 bases). Trimming took off 3 bases at V and 0 bases at J, with 15 bases between the two ends. The CDR3 is 16 amino acids. CDR1 DFQATT and CDR2 SNEGSKA come from the germline V gene (reference sequence).

This sequence joins TRBV7-9 and TRBJ1-2; the D gene is possibly TRBD1 (5 bases). The V end was cut by 8 bases, the J end by 5 bases, with 18 bases between. CDR3 size: 14 residues. The germline CDR1 and CDR2 sequences are SEHNR and FQNEAQ (reference sequence). The CDR3 nucleotides read TGTGCCAGCCCGCTGGAGGGGACTCGTTATGGCTACACCTTC. As protein: CASPLEGTRYGYTF.

The table lists this clonotype with a few counts. J is TRBJ1-2 and V is TRBV9; TRBD1 is a possible D gene (6 bases). V shed 4 bases and J shed 2 bases, with 15 bases lying between them. Germline CDR1 SGDLS, CDR2 YYNGEE. There are 15 residues in the CDR3. CDR3 region: CASSSGTPQNYGYTF. CDR3 sequence (DNA): TGTGCCAGCAGCTCGGGGACACCTCAAAACTATGGCTACACCTTC.

The rearrangement uses TRBV27 and TRBJ2-7, with 9 positions matching TRBD1. With V trimmed by 4 bases and J by 2 bases, 6 bases remained unmatched. Germline V gene sequence: CDR1 MNHEY, CDR2 SMNVEV (reference sequence). The CDR3 contains 15 residues. CDR3 coding DNA: TGTGCCAGCAGTTCGAACAGGGGGCCGCCCTACGAGCAGTACTTC. It is translated as CASSSNRGPPYEQYF.

The chain is built from TRBV10-2 and TRBJ1-3; possibly TRBD1 for D (5 bases). Trimming left V 5 bases short and J 4 bases short, with 12 bases between. Looked up from germline, CDR1 is WSHSY and CDR2 is SAAADI. The CDR3 runs 14 residues. For the CDR3, the DNA is TGCGCCAGCAGTTCGGCAGGGACGGGAAACACCATATATTTT. Amino acid sequence: CASSSAGTGNTIYF.

Here the CDR3 DNA reads TGCGCCAGCAGTCAGTACCGACAGCTGATAAATGAAAAACTGTTTTTT. Amino acid sequence: CASSQYRQLINEKLFF. This chain joins TRBV4-3 and TRBJ1-4, with D possibly matching TRBD1 (5 bases). CDR1 is LGHNA, CDR2 YSLEER, per germline. Between the trimmed V and J ends, which lost 6 bases and 5 bases, there was a span of 19 bases. The CDR3 extends over 16 amino acids.

This clonotype was counted between two and nine times. This chain links TRBV10-3 with TRBJ2-7; 10 positions agree with TRBD2. The germline V gene has CDR1 ENHRY and CDR2 SYGVKD. The CDR3 totals 14 residues. V lost 4 bases to trimming and J lost 3 bases; unmatched junction nucleotides: 3. CDR3 sequence (DNA): TGTGCCATCAGTGGACTAGCGGGCCTCTACGAGCAGTACTTC. Translating gives CAISGLAGLYEQYF.

This clonotype was picked up a small number of times. The rearrangement joins TRBV6-4 to TRBJ2-1; 10 nucleotides agree with TRBD2. The CDR3 spans 14 residues. Germline CDR1 reads MRHNA; CDR2 reads SNTAGT. The V segment lost 7 bases and the J segment 9 bases; nucleotides outside the gene matches: 9. The CDR3 coding sequence is TGTGCCAGCATGACCGGGACTAGCGTGGGTGAGCAGTTCTTC. It specifies CASMTGTSVGEQFF.

A few counts support this clonotype. V and J are TRBV15 and TRBJ2-7; tentatively, D is TRBD1 (5 bases). Trimming stripped 0 bases from V and 0 bases from J, with 18 bases between. CDR1 and CDR2 from the germline V gene are LNHNV and YYDKDF (reference sequence). The CDR3 covers 18 residues. The CDR3 nucleotides read TGTGCCACCAGCAGAGAGCCGCCTAGGGGTATTGACTCCTACGAGCAGTACTTC. This gives the protein CATSREPPRGIDSYEQYF.

This clonotype was detected a few times. The V call is TRBV27, the J call TRBJ2-5; tentatively, D is TRBD1 or TRBD2 (5 bases each). The CDR3 loop spans 13 amino acids. Per the germline V gene, CDR1 is MNHEY and CDR2 is SMNVEV (reference sequence). Trimming removed 2 bases at V and 4 bases at J, with 8 bases between. CDR3 in DNA: TGTGCCAGCAGTTTACGGGGCGTAGAGACCCAGTACTTC. It is translated as CASSLRGVETQYF.

The chain couples TRBV5-4 to TRBJ2-1, with D tentatively TRBD1 or TRBD2 (5 bases each). This CDR3 is 16 amino acids long. The germline gives CDR1 SGHNT, CDR2 YYREEE (reference sequence). V lost 5 bases, J lost 1 base, and 16 bases lay in between. The CDR3 DNA reads TGTGCCAGCAGACCCGGGACCCTGCGATCCTACAATGAGCAGTTCTTC. The encoded protein is CASRPGTLRSYNEQFF. Complete variable domain (other parts from reference TRBV5-4 and TRBJ2-1): ETGVTQSPTHLIKTRGQQVTLRCSSQSGHNTVSWYQQALGQGPQFIFQYYREEENGRGNFPPRFSGLQFPNYSSELNVNALELDDSALYLCASRPGTLRSYNEQFFGPGTRLTVL.

The rearrangement links TRBV7-6 to TRBJ2-3; the match to TRBD2 covers 8 bases. CDR3 size: 18 residues. V lost 5 bases, J lost 1 base, and 14 bases stayed unmatched. Germline CDR1 is SGHVS and CDR2 is FNYEAQ. In nucleotides, the CDR3 is TGTGCCAGCAGCCCCCTACCCGGGACTAGTAGCGGCACAGATACGCAGTATTTT. Translation: CASSPLPGTSSGTDTQYF.

The rearrangement joins TRBV11-3 to TRBJ2-1; 10 positions agree with TRBD2. Germline V lookup: CDR1 SGHNT, CDR2 YENEEA. The CDR3 covers 16 residues. J gave up 7 bases and V 0 bases, and 6 bases lay outside the gene matches. CDR3 in DNA: TGTGCCAGCAGCTTAGATAAGCGGGAGGGCAGGAATGAGCAGTTCTTC. The encoded protein is CASSLDKREGRNEQFF.

The V call is TRBV2, the J call TRBJ2-3, with D perhaps TRBD1 (5 bases). V was cut by 4 bases and J by 4 bases, with 12 bases left in between. The CDR3 totals 14 residues. CDR1 is SNHLY, CDR2 FYNNEI, per germline. As DNA, the CDR3 is TGTGCCAGCAGTGTGCAGGGAAACTCAGATACGCAGTATTTT. Amino acid sequence: CASSVQGNSDTQYF.

The genes are TRBV20-1 and TRBJ2-7; 7 bases fit TRBD1. Trimming cost V 5 bases and J 0 bases; bases outside gene matches: 13. The CDR3 sequence is 16 residues long. CDR1 and CDR2 from the germline V gene are DFQATT and SNEGSKA (reference sequence). CDR3 DNA sequence: TGCAGTGCTGGGACAGAAATGACGTCCCTCTCCTACGAGCAGTACTTC. Its translation: CSAGTEMTSLSYEQYF.

This chain uses TRBV6-5 with TRBJ2-5; D gene unclear. This CDR3 is built from 15 residues. Per the germline V gene, CDR1 is MNHEY and CDR2 is SVGAGI. Trimming took 9 bases from V and 2 from J, leaving 19 bases between them. In DNA form, the CDR3 reads TGTGCCAGTAACCCTGCCGAGCGCCCACAAGAGACCCAGTACTTC. Its protein is CASNPAERPQETQYF.

This clonotype was observed a handful of times. This rearrangement joins TRBV6-2 or TRBV6-3 to TRBJ1-5; TRBD1 matches at 8 bases. J was trimmed by 6 bases and V by 4 bases; bases with no gene match: 8. CDR1 is MNHEY and CDR2 is SVGEGT in the germline V gene. This CDR3 is built from 15 residues. The CDR3 spells CASSSLGQGGQPQHF. The CDR3 DNA follows: TGTGCCAGCAGTTCCCTTGGACAGGGCGGTCAGCCCCAGCATTTT.